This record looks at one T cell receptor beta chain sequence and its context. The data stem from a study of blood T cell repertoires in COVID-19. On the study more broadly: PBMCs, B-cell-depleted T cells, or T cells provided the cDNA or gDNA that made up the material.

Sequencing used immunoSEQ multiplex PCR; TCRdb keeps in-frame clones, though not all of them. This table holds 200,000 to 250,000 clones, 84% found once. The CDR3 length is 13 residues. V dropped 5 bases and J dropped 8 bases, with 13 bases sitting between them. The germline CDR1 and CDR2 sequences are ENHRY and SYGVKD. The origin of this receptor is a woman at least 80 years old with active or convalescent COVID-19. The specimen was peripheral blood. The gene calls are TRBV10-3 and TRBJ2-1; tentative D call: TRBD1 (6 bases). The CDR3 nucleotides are TGTGCCATCAGTTCGGACAGCGAGGATGAGCAGTTCTTC. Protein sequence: CAISSDSEDEQFF.